Listed below are T cell receptor beta chains from one sample, sequenced in a study of blood T cell repertoires in COVID-19. Sequencing was performed with immunoSEQ multiplex PCR; in TCRdb, only in-frame clones are kept and a portion is missing. This sample has 25,000 to 30,000 clones, with about 90% found just once. What was sequenced was peripheral blood. Every receptor here comes from a human donor in a cohort sampled during active COVID-19. Each CDR3 is given with its conserved first and last residue. D genes are given only for firm matches. Size is omitted from some rows. Given values are once, few, many or a class for expanded clones.

abundance	v_gene	j_gene	d_gene	len	CDR3nt	CDR3aa
-	TRBV6-2/TRBV6-3	TRBJ2-1	TRBD2	17	TGTGCCAGCAGTCCCCCAGTCGGGAGCGGGGCCTACAATGAGCAGTTCTTC	CASSPPVGSGAYNEQFF
-	TRBV27	TRBJ2-1	-	14	TGTGCCAGCAGTTCGTCCGGGGCCTACAATGAGCAGTTCTTC	CASSSSGAYNEQFF
once	TRBV27	TRBJ2-3	-	15	TGTGCCAGCCAAGGGCTCGGGGTCGGCACAGATACGCAGTATTTT	CASQGLGVGTDTQYF
few	TRBV4-2	TRBJ2-5	TRBD2	14	TGTGCCAGCAGCTCTAGCGGGGGCGAAGAGACCCAGTACTTC	CASSSSGGEETQYF
-	TRBV10-3	TRBJ1-5	-	13	TGTGCCATCAGTGACAGGGTAGGTCAGCCCCAGCATTTT	CAISDRVGQPQHF
-	TRBV19	TRBJ1-1	TRBD1	12	TGTGCCAGTAGATTAGGGGGCCCTGAAGCTTTCTTT	CASRLGGPEAFF
-	TRBV3-1/TRBV3-2	TRBJ2-4	TRBD1	20	TGTGCCAGCAGCCAACCAACGGACAGGGGAATTGATAGAGCCAAAAACATTCAGTACTTC	CASSQPTDRGIDRAKNIQYF
few	TRBV7-2	TRBJ1-6	TRBD1	19	TGTGCCAGCAGCTTAGCTGGAGGACAGGGATGGTCCTATAATTCACCCCTCCACTTT	CASSLAGGQGWSYNSPLHF
-	TRBV6-5	TRBJ1-6	-	12	TGTGCCAGCATGGGCGGAGGGTCACCCCTCCACTTT	CASMGGGSPLHF
-	TRBV29-1	TRBJ2-1	TRBD1	13	TGCAGCGTTGGTTCGGACAGGGTGAGTGAGCAGTTCTTC	CSVGSDRVSEQFF
-	TRBV19	TRBJ2-3	-	16	TGTGCCAGTAGTATTTACGGACAGCCACGCACAGATACGCAGTATTTT	CASSIYGQPRTDTQYF
-	TRBV27	TRBJ2-6	TRBD1	15	TGTGCCAGCAGTCCTGACAGGGCGAGGGCCAACGTCCTGACTTTC	CASSPDRARANVLTF
-	TRBV5-4	TRBJ2-3	TRBD2	15	TGTGCCAGCAGCTTGGGAGCGGGGGGGCCAGATACGCAGTATTTT	CASSLGAGGPDTQYF
-	TRBV9	TRBJ1-4	TRBD1	14	TGTGCCAGCAGCGTGGGACAGACAATCGAAAAACTGTTTTTT	CASSVGQTIEKLFF
-	TRBV7-5	TRBJ2-7	-	13	TGTGCCAGAAGCCCCCTCGACTGGGACGAGCAGTACTTC	CARSPLDWDEQYF
once	TRBV6-5	TRBJ2-2	-	15	TGTGCCAGCAGTTTAAAGTGGCAGTACACCGGGGAGCTGTTTTTT	CASSLKWQYTGELFF
-	TRBV7-9	TRBJ2-7	TRBD2	17	TGTGCCAGCAGCTTAGAGGGACTAGCCGGAGGGTCCTACGAGCAGTACTTC	CASSLEGLAGGSYEQYF
-	TRBV6-5	TRBJ2-2	-	15	TGTGCCAGCAGTCCCCAAGGACATTTCCCCGGGGAGCTGTTTTTT	CASSPQGHFPGELFF
-	TRBV3-1/TRBV3-2	TRBJ2-7	-	14	TGTGCCAGCAGCCAAGGGGCTTTAGGAAACGAGCAGTACTTC	CASSQGALGNEQYF
-	TRBV7-9	TRBJ2-3	-	10	TGTGCCAGCAGTTCTGATACGCAGTATTTT	CASSSDTQYF
-	TRBV5-1	TRBJ1-1	-	13	TGCGCCAGCAGCTTGGTTGGGGAGACTGAAGCTTTCTTT	CASSLVGETEAFF
-	TRBV7-9	TRBJ1-6	TRBD1	15	TGTGCCAGCAGAGCCGACAAGGGGGCGGATTCACCCCTCCACTTT	CASRADKGADSPLHF
-	TRBV19	TRBJ2-1	-	13	TGTGCCAGTAGTCCTGCTAGGTACAATGAGCAGTTCTTC	CASSPARYNEQFF
-	TRBV6-6	TRBJ1-4	-	10	TGTGCCAGCCGTGATGAAAAACTGTTTTTT	CASRDEKLFF
-	TRBV11-2	TRBJ2-1	-	13	TGTGCCAGCAGCTTAACCGGGACAAATGAGCAGTTCTTC	CASSLTGTNEQFF
-	TRBV1	TRBJ2-1	-	16	TGCACCAGCAGCAGGCGTGGACTCCTTATCGTCGATGAGCAGTTCTTC	CTSSRRGLLIVDEQFF
-	TRBV5-1	TRBJ1-4	TRBD1	17	TGCGCCAGCAGCTCGACCGCGGGACAGGGAACTAATGAAAAACTGTTTTTT	CASSSTAGQGTNEKLFF
-	TRBV6-5	TRBJ1-2	-	13	TGTGCCAGCAGTTACGAGGCCTATTATGGCTACACCTTC	CASSYEAYYGYTF
-	TRBV2	TRBJ2-1	TRBD2	13	TGTGCCAGCAAGGGACTAGCGGCGGATGAGCAGTTCTTC	CASKGLAADEQFF
-	TRBV7-6	TRBJ2-1	TRBD2	17	TGTGCCAGCAGCCGCACCGGACTAGCGGGCTCCTACAATGAGCAGTTCTTC	CASSRTGLAGSYNEQFF
-	TRBV5-1	TRBJ1-2	TRBD1	12	TGCGCCAGCAGCTGGGGGACAGGGGACTACACCTTC	CASSWGTGDYTF
-	TRBV7-3	TRBJ2-7	TRBD2	14	TGTGCCAGCAGTCCTGCGGGGGGGAACTACGAGCAGTACTTC	CASSPAGGNYEQYF
-	TRBV4-1	TRBJ2-7	TRBD2	14	TGCGCCAGCAGCCGAGAAGGACTAGCGTACGAGCAGTACTTC	CASSREGLAYEQYF
few	TRBV19	TRBJ2-6	-	17	TGTGCCAGTAGTTCGAATACGAAGGGGCCCGGGGCCAACGTCCTGACTTTC	CASSSNTKGPGANVLTF
-	TRBV29-1	TRBJ1-3	-	13	TGCAGCGCCGAGGCATCCGCGGGACACACCATATATTTT	CSAEASAGHTIYF
-	TRBV2	TRBJ1-4	-	14	TGTGCCAGCAGTCCAGGGACAACTAATGAAAAACTGTTTTTT	CASSPGTTNEKLFF
-	TRBV13	TRBJ1-6	-	15	TGTGCCAGCAGCTTAGATTCGGGTAGGAATTCACCCCTCCACTTT	CASSLDSGRNSPLHF
-	TRBV2	TRBJ1-4	TRBD1	13	TGTGCCAGCAAACCACAGGGGGTAGGGAAACTGTTTTTT	CASKPQGVGKLFF
-	TRBV7-9	TRBJ1-5	TRBD1	14	TGTGCCAGCAGCAGGGGGGACAGGGTTCAGCCCCAGCATTTT	CASSRGDRVQPQHF